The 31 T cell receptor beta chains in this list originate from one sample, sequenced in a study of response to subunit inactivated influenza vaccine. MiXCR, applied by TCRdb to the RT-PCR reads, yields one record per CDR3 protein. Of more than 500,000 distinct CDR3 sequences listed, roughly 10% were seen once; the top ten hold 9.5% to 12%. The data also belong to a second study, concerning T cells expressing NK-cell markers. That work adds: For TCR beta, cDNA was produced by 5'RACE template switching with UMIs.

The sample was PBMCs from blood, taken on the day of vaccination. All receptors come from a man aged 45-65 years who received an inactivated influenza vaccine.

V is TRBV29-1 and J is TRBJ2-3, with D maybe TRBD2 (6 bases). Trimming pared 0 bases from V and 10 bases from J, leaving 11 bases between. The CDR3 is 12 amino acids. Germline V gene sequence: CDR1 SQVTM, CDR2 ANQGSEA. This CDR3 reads CSVEDHGTSQYF. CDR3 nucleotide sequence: TGCAGCGTTGAAGACCATGGGACTTCGCAGTATTTT.

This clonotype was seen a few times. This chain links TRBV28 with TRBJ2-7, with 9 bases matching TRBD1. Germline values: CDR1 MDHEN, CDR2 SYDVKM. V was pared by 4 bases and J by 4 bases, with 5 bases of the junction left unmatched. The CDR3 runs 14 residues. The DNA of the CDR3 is TGTGCCAGCAGTTCCGGGACAGGGTGGTACGAGCAGTACTTC. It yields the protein CASSSGTGWYEQYF.

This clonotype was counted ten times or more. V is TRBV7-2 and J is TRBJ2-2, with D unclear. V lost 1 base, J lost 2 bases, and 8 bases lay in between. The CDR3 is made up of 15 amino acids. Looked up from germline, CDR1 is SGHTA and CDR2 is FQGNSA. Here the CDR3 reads CASSLGSENTGELFF. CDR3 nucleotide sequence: TGTGCCAGCAGCTTAGGATCAGAAAACACCGGGGAGCTGTTTTTT.

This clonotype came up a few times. CDR3 protein: CASSQYRDSNQPQHF. CDR3 in DNA: TGCGCCAGCAGCCAATACAGGGATAGCAATCAGCCCCAGCATTTT. The V call is TRBV4-1, the J call TRBJ1-5, with D perhaps matching TRBD1 (6 bases). Trimming stripped 2 bases from V and 0 bases from J, with 8 bases between. The CDR3 is 15 residues long. CDR1 and CDR2 (germline): MGHRA, YSYEKL.

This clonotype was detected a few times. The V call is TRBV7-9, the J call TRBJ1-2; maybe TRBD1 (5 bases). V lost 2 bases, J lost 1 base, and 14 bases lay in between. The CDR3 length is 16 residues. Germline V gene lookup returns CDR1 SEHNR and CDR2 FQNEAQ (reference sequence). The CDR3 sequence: CASSLRGQTYNYGYTF. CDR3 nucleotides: TGTGCCAGCAGCTTAAGGGGCCAGACCTATAACTATGGCTACACCTTC.

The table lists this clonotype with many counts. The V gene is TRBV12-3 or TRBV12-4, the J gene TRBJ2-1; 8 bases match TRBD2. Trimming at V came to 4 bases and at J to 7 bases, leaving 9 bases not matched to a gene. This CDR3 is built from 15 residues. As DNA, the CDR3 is TGTGCCAGCAGTTCCGGGACTAGAGGTAGGAATGAGCAGTTCTTC. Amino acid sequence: CASSSGTRGRNEQFF.

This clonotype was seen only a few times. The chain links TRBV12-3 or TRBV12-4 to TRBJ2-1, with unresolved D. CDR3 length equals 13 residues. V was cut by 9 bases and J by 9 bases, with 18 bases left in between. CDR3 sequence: CASYLGSGTEQFF. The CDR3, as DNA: TGTGCCAGTTACCTAGGTTCGGGTACTGAGCAGTTCTTC.

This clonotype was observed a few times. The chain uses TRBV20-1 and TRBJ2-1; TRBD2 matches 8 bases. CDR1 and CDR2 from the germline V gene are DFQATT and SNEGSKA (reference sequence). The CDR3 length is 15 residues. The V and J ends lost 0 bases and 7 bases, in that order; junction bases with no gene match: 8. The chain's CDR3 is CSARDSETSVNEQFF. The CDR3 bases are TGCAGTGCTAGAGATTCGGAGACTAGCGTAAATGAGCAGTTCTTC.

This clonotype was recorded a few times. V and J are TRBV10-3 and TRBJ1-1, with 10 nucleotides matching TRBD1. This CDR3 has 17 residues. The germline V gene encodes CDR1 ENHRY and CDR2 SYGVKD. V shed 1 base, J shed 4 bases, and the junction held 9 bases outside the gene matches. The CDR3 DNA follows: TGTGCCATCAGTGAGTTGACAGGGGGCGGCCGGGGCACTGAAGCTTTCTTT. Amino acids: CAISELTGGGRGTEAFF.

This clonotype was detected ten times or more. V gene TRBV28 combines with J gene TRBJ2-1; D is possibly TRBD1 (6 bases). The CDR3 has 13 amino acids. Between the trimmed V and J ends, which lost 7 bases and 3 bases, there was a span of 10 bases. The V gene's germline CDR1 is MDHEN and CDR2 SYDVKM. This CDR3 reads CASTQGGYNEQFF. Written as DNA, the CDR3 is TGTGCCAGCACCCAAGGGGGCTACAATGAGCAGTTCTTC.

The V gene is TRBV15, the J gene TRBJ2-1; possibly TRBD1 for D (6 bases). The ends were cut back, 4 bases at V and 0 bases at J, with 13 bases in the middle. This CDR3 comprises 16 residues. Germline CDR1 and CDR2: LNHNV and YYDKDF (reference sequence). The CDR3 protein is CATSTRDTGSYNEQFF. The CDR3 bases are TGTGCCACCAGCACCCGGGACACCGGCTCCTACAATGAGCAGTTCTTC. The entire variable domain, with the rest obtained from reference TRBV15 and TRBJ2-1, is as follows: DAMVIQNPRYQVTQFGKPVTLSCSQTLNHNVMYWYQQKSSQAPKLLFHYYDKDFNNEADTPDNFQSRRPNTSFCFLDIRSPGLGDTAMYLCATSTRDTGSYNEQFFGPGTRLTVL.

CDR3: CSATTLAGALYEQYF. The CDR3 bases are TGCAGCGCCACCACCTTAGCGGGGGCCCTCTACGAGCAGTACTTC. The chain couples TRBV29-1 to TRBJ2-7, with TRBD2 matching 9 bases. Germline assignment: CDR1 SQVTM and CDR2 ANQGSEA. The V and J ends lost 7 bases and 3 bases, in that order; junction bases with no gene match: 13. The CDR3 runs 15 residues.

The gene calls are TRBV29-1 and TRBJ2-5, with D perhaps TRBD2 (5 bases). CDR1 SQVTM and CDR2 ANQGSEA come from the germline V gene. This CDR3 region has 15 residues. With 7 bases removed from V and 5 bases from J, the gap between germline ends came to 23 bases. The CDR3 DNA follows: TGCAGCGCGTCGAGCCCGGGGAGCGGTAAGGAGACCCAGTACTTC. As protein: CSASSPGSGKETQYF.

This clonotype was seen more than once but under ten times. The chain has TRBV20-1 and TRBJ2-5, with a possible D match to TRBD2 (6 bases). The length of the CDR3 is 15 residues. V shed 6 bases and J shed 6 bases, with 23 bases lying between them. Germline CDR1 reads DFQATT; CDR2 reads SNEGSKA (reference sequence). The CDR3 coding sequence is TGCAGTGCCATCCAAGGGAGGTCCGCTATGAAGACCCAGTACTTC. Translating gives CSAIQGRSAMKTQYF.

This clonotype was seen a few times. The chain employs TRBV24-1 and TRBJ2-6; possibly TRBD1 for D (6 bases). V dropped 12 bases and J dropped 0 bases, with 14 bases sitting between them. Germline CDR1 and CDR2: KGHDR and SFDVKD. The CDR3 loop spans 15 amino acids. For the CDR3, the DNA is TGTGCCGTCGGACAGTTTACCTCTGGGGCCAACGTCCTGACTTTC. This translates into CAVGQFTSGANVLTF.

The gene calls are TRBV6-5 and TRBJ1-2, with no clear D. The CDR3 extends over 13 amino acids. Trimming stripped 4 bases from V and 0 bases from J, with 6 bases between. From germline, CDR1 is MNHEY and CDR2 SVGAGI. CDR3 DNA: TGTGCCAGCAGTTTTCACACTAACTATGGCTACACCTTC. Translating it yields CASSFHTNYGYTF.

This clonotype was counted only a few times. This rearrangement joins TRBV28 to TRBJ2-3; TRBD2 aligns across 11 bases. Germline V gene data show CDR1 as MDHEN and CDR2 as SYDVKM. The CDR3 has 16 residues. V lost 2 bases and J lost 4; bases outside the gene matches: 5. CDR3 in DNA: TGTGCCAGCAGTTTAGCTGGTAGCGGGAGGGCAGATACGCAGTATTTT. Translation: CASSLAGSGRADTQYF.

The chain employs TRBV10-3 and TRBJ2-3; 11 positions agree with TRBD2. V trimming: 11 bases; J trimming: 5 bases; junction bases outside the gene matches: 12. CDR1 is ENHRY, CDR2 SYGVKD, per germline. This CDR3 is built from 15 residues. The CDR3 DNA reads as TGTGCCGCCAGCTTAGCGGGAGGGCCCGGAGATACGCAGTATTTT. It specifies CAASLAGGPGDTQYF.

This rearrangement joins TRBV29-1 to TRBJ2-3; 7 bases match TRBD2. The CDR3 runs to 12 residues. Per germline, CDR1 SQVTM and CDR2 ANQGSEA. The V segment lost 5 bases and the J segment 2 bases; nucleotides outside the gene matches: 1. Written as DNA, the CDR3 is TGCAGCGTTAAGCGGGACACAGATACGCAGTATTTT. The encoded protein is CSVKRDTDTQYF.

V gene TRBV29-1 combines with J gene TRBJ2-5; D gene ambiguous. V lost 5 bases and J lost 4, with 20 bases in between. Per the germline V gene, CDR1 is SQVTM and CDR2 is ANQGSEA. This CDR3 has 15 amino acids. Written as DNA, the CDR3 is TGCAGCGTTCGTCATAGGGTTAATACCCCAGAGACCCAGTACTTC. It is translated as CSVRHRVNTPETQYF.

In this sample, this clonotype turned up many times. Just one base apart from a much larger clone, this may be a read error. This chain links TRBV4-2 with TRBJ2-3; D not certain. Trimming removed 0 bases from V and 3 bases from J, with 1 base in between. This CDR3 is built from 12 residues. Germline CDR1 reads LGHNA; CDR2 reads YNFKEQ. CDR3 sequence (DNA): TGTGCCAGCAGCCAAGAGACAGATACGCAGTATTTT. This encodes CASSQETDTQYF.

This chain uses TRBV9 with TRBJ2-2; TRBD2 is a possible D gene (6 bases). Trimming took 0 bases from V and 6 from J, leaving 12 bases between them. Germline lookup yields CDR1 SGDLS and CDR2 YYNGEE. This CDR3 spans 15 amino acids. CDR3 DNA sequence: TGTGCCAGCAGCGTAGGGGGGGAGAGCGCCGGGGAGCTGTTTTTT. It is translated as CASSVGGESAGELFF.

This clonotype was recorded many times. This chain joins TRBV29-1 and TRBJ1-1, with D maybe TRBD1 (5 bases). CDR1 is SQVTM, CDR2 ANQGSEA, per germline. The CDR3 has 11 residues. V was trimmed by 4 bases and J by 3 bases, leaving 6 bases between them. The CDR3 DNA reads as TGCAGCGTTGTCAGGGACACTGAAGCTTTCTTT. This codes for CSVVRDTEAFF.

In DNA, the CDR3 is TGTGCCAGCAGCGTAGGGGGGCCTACCTACAATGAGCAGTTCTTC. This gives the protein CASSVGGPTYNEQFF. The genes are TRBV9 and TRBJ2-1, with D possibly matching TRBD1 (6 bases). CDR3 length: 15 amino acids. V was trimmed by 0 bases and J by 2 bases, leaving 9 bases between them. Per germline, CDR1 SGDLS and CDR2 YYNGEE.

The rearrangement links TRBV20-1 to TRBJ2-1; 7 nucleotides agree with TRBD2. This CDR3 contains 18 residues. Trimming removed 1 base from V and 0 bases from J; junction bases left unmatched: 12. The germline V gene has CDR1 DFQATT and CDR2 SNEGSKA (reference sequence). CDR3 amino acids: CSARARTGGTSSYNEQFF. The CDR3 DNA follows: TGCAGTGCTAGAGCCCGGACGGGGGGAACCAGCTCCTACAATGAGCAGTTCTTC.

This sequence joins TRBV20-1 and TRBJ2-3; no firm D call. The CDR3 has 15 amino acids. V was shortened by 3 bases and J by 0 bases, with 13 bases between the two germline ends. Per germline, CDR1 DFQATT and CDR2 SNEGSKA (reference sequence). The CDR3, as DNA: TGCAGTGCTAGGCCGAGGCATGGGAGCACAGATACGCAGTATTTT. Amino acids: CSARPRHGSTDTQYF.

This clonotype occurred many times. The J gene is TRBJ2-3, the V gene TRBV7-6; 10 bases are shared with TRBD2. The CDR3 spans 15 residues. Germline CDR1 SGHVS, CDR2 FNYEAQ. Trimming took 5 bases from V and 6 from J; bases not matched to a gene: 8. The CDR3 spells CASSLTLAGSDTQYF. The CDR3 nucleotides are TGTGCCAGCAGCCTAACACTAGCGGGATCTGATACGCAGTATTTT.

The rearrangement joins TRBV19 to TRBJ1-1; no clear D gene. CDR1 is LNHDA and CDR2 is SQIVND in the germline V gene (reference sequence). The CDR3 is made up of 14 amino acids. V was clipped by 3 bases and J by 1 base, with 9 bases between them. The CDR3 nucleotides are TGTGCCAGTAGTATTGGGCAAACGAACACTGAAGCTTTCTTT. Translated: CASSIGQTNTEAFF.

The CDR3 DNA is TGTGCCAGCAAGGACATCGGTCTAGCCAAAAACATTCAGTACTTC. Translating it yields CASKDIGLAKNIQYF. The chain combines TRBV6-2 or TRBV6-3 with TRBJ2-4; possible D gene TRBD1, 5 bases. Trimming removed 7 bases from V and 0 bases from J, with 13 bases in between. Looked up from germline, CDR1 is MNHEY and CDR2 is SVGEGT. The CDR3 runs 15 residues.

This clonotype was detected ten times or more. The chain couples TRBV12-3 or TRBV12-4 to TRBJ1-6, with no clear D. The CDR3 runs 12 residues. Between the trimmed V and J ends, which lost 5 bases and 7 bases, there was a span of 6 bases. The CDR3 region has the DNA TGTGCCAGCAGTACTAGGAATTCACCCCTCCACTTT. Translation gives CASSTRNSPLHF.

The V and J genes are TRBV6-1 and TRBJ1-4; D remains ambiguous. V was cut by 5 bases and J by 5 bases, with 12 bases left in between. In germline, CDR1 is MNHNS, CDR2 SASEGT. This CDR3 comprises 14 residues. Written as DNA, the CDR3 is TGTGCCAGCAGTACCCCCTGGCTGAATGAAAAACTGTTTTTT. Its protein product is CASSTPWLNEKLFF.